This T cell receptor (beta chain) was observed in a study of breast tumors, draining lymph nodes, adjacent tissues. Study findings and constraints: Compared with lymph nodes, tumors were less diverse; compared with nontumor tissue, more. Data fit most tumor T cells coming from lymph node, expanding in tumor. Luminal-like breast cancer showed significantly greater tumor-nontumor repertoire similarity than basal-like breast cancer did. Data only fit, rather than demonstrated, lymph node origin of most tumor T cells.

The table lists this clonotype with many counts. The target antigen is unknown. TCRdb called the multiplex PCR reads again in MiXCR, with one record for every CDR3 protein. In the table there are around 140,000 distinct CDR3 sequences, about 22% of which are singletons. Axillary draining lymph nodes of breast cancer patients supplied the node samples. Looked up from germline, CDR1 is LNHDA and CDR2 is SQIVND (reference sequence). V lost 7 bases to trimming and J lost 6 bases, with 13 bases between them. The CDR3 contains 14 residues. Specimen: axillary lymph node tissue. The chain carries TRBV19 and TRBJ1-6; maybe TRBD1 (5 bases). This receptor was obtained from a female donor with breast cancer. Some clones in this sample may be carry-over from other donors' samples. DNA of the CDR3: TGTGCCAGTAAGCTACAGGAGGGTAATTCACCCCTCCACTTT. This sequence encodes CASKLQEGNSPLHF.